The T cell receptor (beta chain) described here comes from a study of blood T cell repertoires in COVID-19. CDR1 and CDR2 from the germline V gene are KGHSH and LQKENI. Trimming pared 0 bases from V and 8 bases from J, leaving 8 bases between. This CDR3 comprises 13 residues. The data were produced by immunoSEQ multiplex PCR, yet TCRdb's version contains in-frame clones alone and is incomplete. The sample has fewer than 250,000 clones, approximately 86% seen once. The rearrangement links TRBV18 to TRBJ2-4; perhaps TRBD2 as D (5 bases). Sequenced: peripheral blood. This receptor was identified in a man aged 55 to 69 with acute or convalescent COVID-19. The chain's CDR3 is CASSPPARDIQYF. DNA of the CDR3: TGTGCCAGCTCACCACCGGCGAGGGACATTCAGTACTTC.